The rows below give T cell receptor beta chains drawn from one sample of a study of PD-1 blockade in classical Hodgkin lymphoma. Repertoires were generated with immunoSEQ multiplex PCR, while TCRdb's copy carries only in-frame clones and drops some. The sample gives 35,000 or so clones, 76% of which show up once; 16% is in the top ten. The sample in question was peripheral blood mononuclear cells (PBMCs), obtained before the second cycle of nivolumab. The receptor source for this set is a human donor with classical Hodgkin lymphoma. Each CDR3 is given without its conserved first and last residue.

CDR3 length,V gene,J gene,CDR3 protein
13,TRBV7-3,TRBJ2-7,ASSRGTGEGYEQY
10,TRBV19,TRBJ1-5,ASMGNNQPQH
13,TRBV2,TRBJ2-5,ASSFARVGQETQY
11,TRBV4-3,TRBJ2-7,ASSQGQPYEQY
14,TRBV21-1,TRBJ1-1,ASSAKTRGKNTEAF
12,TRBV4-3,TRBJ2-2,ASSQVAGSGELF
10,TRBV30,.,AWSQGGYEQY
12,TRBV6-6,TRBJ1-6,ASRRDRGESPLH
11,TRBV10-3,TRBJ2-7,AIWDSSSYEQY
11,TRBV30,TRBJ2-1,AWSWQGGHEQF
13,TRBV19,TRBJ1-4,ASSIDRSRAEKLF
13,TRBV7-2,TRBJ2-1,ASSSTSGGYNEQF
13,TRBV25-1,TRBJ1-1,ASSPDQTGPGQAF
11,TRBV5-4,TRBJ2-5,ASSLTVEETQY
13,TRBV2,TRBJ1-1,ASRQAGTDNTEAF
12,TRBV7-2,TRBJ2-7,ASGQETGSYEQY
12,TRBV19,TRBJ2-2,ASRWNGDTGELF
13,TRBV5-6,TRBJ2-7,ASSSATSGGAEQY
9,TRBV11-2,TRBJ2-7,ASSLALEQY
11,TRBV6-1,TRBJ2-7,ASVRLAGYEQY
12,TRBV5-1,TRBJ1-4,ASSLSGTNEKLF
13,TRBV7-2,TRBJ2-1,ASSLAGGPPNEQF
11,TRBV2,TRBJ2-1,ASSGQGGNEQF
12,TRBV9,TRBJ2-7,ASSARDRGYEQY
13,TRBV5-4,TRBJ1-1,ASSSVLGKDTEAF
14,TRBV9,TRBJ1-1,ASSPPRTGDAGEAF
16,TRBV9,TRBJ2-1,ASSVAGASGGAYNEQF
13,TRBV28,TRBJ1-1,ASSPTGGMNTEAF
11,TRBV11-2,TRBJ1-2,ASSQGVASGYT
12,TRBV5-6,TRBJ2-5,ASSFGSDQETQY
12,TRBV5-6,TRBJ2-5,ASSPGTSGETQY
13,TRBV5-6,TRBJ1-4,ASSSGQGAGEKLF
11,TRBV19,TRBJ2-4,ASSSGTGNIQY
14,TRBV5-1,TRBJ2-7,ASSWTSGAISYEQY
11,TRBV6-1,TRBJ2-7,AITGRGYYEQY
12,TRBV5-4,TRBJ2-7,ASRPWTGKYEQY
13,TRBV12-5,TRBJ1-3,ASGLTGGAGNTIY
15,TRBV10-2,TRBJ1-1,ASRVHNRDHKNTEAF
12,TRBV7-2,TRBJ2-7,ASSLATGSYEQY
9,TRBV6-1,TRBJ2-7,ASSESGPQR
18,TRBV7-7,TRBJ2-2,ASSQRGGGGSLGPTGELF
14,TRBV29-1,TRBJ1-1,SVDRWENGENTEAF
13,TRBV5-1,TRBJ2-2,ASSPSGGAPGELF
13,TRBV27,TRBJ2-1,ASSRRRTGPNEQF
14,TRBV4-1,TRBJ1-4,ASSQGIRATNEKLF
10,TRBV5-5,TRBJ2-7,ASSLGIYEQY